This TCR beta chain comes out of a study of T cell repertoires in cytomegalovirus infection (dated by TCRdb to about 2019). General notes on the study: Because public TCR beta signatures pointed to carriage of CMV infection together with the matching HLA type, the HLA type of each donor mattered for the analysis.

What the work shows at the level of the full study, not this receptor alone: In both this cohort and an independent roughly 330-donor cohort, the cumulative frequency of public TCR beta family members distinguished carriers of CMV infection plus the relevant HLA type. The ex vivo response was dominated by HLA-C-restricted CMV-specific TCR beta clonotypes, and the single most frequent clonotype in two of eight donors was supplied by these HLA-C-restricted clonotypes.

In regard to this clonotype: Its recognized antigen is unknown. Nothing much larger sits one base from this clone, and base qualities are not available.

Relative to germline, V is 2 bases shorter and J is 9 bases shorter, with 11 bases between their ends. The CDR3 runs 13 residues from the cysteine to the phenylalanine. The sequence is cut down to CDR3 DNA, 39 bases in frame from base 1. The germline V gene (reference sequence) specifies WNHNN as CDR1 and SYGVQD as CDR2. These reads were obtained on an Illumina HiSeq 1500. TCRdb trimmed the raw reads at Q25, called clones with MiXCR and kept productive beta chains. When rows share a CDR3 protein, they turn into one entry using the most common DNA and genes. For this sample the table gives 290,000 or so distinct CDR3 sequences, of which about 9.1% were detected only once. Clones ranked in the top ten supply around 2.5% of the sample.

The chain is encoded by TRBV10-1 joined to TRBJ2-1; no D segment can be confidently identified. The TCR sequence derives from a human donor in good health (CMV status not recorded). Some clones in this sample may be carry-over from other donors' samples. Material for sequencing was PBMCs. This receptor carries the CDR3 CASSEPGPREQFF. The sequenced DNA: TGCGCCAGCAGTGAGCCTGGCCCGCGTGAGCAGTTCTTC.